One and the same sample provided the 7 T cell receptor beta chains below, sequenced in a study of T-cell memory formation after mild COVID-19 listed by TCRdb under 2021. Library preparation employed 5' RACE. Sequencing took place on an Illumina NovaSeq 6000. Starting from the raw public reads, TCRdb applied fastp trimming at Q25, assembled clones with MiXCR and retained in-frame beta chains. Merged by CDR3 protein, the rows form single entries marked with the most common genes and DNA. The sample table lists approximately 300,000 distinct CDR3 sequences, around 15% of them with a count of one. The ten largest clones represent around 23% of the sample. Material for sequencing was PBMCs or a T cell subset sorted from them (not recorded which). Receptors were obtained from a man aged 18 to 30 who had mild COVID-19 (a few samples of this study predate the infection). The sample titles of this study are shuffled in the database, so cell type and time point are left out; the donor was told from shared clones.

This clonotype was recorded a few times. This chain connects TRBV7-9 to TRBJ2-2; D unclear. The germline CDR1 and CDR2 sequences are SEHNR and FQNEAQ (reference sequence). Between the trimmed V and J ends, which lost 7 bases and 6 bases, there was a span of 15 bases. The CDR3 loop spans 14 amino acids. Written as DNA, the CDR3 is TGTGCCAGCACCCAACCATTGGACCCCGGGGAGCTGTTTTTT. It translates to CASTQPLDPGELFF.

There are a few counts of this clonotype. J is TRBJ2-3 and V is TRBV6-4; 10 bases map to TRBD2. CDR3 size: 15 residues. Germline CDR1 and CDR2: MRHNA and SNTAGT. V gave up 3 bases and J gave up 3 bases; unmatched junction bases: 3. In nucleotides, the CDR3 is TGTGCCAGCAGTGAAGTAGCGGGGGGTACAGATACGCAGTATTTT. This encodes CASSEVAGGTDTQYF.

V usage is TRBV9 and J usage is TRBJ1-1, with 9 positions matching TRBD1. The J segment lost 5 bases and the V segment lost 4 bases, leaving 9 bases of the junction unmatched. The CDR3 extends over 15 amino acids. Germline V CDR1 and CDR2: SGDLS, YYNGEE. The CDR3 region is CASSPGGGQGTEAFF. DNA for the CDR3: TGTGCCAGCAGCCCCGGGGGGGGACAGGGTACTGAAGCTTTCTTT.

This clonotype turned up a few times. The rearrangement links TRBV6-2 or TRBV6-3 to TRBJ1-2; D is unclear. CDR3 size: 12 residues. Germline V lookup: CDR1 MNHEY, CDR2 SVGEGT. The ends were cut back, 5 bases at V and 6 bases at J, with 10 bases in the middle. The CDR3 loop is CASSPPGHGYTF. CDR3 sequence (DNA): TGTGCCAGCAGTCCTCCAGGCCATGGCTACACCTTC.

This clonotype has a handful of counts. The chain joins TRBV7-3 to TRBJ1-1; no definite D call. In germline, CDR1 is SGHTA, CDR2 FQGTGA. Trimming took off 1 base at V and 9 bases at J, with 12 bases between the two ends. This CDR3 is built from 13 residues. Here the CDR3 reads CASSLNQGYKAFF. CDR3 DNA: TGTGCCAGCAGCTTAAACCAAGGGTACAAAGCTTTCTTT. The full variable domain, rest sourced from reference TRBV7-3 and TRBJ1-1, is GAGVSQTPSNKVTEKGKYVELRCDPISGHTALYWYRQSLGQGPEFLIYFQGTGAADDSGLPNDRFFAVRPEGSVSTLKIQRTERGDSAVYLCASSLNQGYKAFFGQGTRLTVV.

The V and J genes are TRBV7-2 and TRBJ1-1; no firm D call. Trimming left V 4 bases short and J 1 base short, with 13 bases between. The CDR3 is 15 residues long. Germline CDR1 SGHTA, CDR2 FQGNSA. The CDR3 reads CASSSRPAQNTEAFF. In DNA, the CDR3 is TGTGCCAGCAGCTCTCGTCCAGCTCAGAACACTGAAGCTTTCTTT.

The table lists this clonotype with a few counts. CDR3: CATPRGGAIGENTIYF. Written as DNA, the CDR3 is TGTGCCACCCCGCGGGGAGGGGCAATAGGAGAAAACACCATATATTTT. The rearrangement links TRBV9 to TRBJ1-3; tentative D call: TRBD1 (5 bases). V was clipped by 9 bases and J by 6 bases, with 25 bases between them. Germline assignment: CDR1 SGDLS and CDR2 YYNGEE. The CDR3 runs 16 residues.